The sequence of this T cell receptor beta chain was determined in a study of T cell responses to AZD1222 COVID-19 vaccine. Comments on this clone: Its antigen is unidentified.

Germline CDR1 is SQVTM and CDR2 is ANQGSEA. The CDR3 covers 13 residues. Trimming shortened V by 4 bases and J by 5 bases, and 14 bases separated the two germline ends. Clones were read by immunoSEQ multiplex PCR, and TCRdb kept only the in-frame ones, dropping some. The repertoire holds about 84,000 clones, with approximately 85% as singletons. Findings and caveats of the study: An increase in Spike-specific TCR breadth and depth was observed after two AZD1222 doses. Only a handful of AZD1222 recipients, several in all, had baseline seropositivity. Females made up more of the donors, who were largely white British, and clonal diversity may have come out too low.

The clonotype comes from an adult who received the AZD1222 COVID-19 vaccine. Source: peripheral blood, taken 28 days after the second AZD1222 dose. The chain has TRBV29-1 and TRBJ2-5; D might be TRBD1 or TRBD2, each matching 5 bases. This CDR3 is CSVGRGVGETQYF. The DNA of the CDR3 is TGCAGCGTTGGAAGGGGAGTTGGGGAGACCCAGTACTTC.